A selection of T cell receptor beta chains follows, all from one sample in a study of PD-1 blockade in classical Hodgkin lymphoma. The table came from immunoSEQ multiplex PCR; TCRdb's copy has only in-frame clones and leaves some out. This table has 30,000 to 50,000 clones, 77% appearing once. The input for sequencing was peripheral blood mononuclear cells (PBMCs), taken before the fourth cycle of nivolumab. These receptor sequences come from a human donor with classical Hodgkin lymphoma. The conserved cysteine and the conserved F or W are not part of the CDR3 here. Size values are once, few and many counts, or a class for expanded clones, and some rows have none.

TRBV18,.,TRBJ2-7,ASSGNEQY
TRBV4-3,.,TRBJ2-7,ASSLQGGYEQY
TRBV2,.,TRBJ2-2,ASSEQGSEELF
TRBV19,.,TRBJ2-4,ASRLSGGKNIQY
TRBV29-1,.,TRBJ2-7,SVRSIRGRYEQY
TRBV2,few,TRBJ1-6,ASMGQGTSPLH
TRBV7-9,.,TRBJ2-3,ASSLPGTGLY
TRBV18,.,TRBJ2-7,ASSLGGGRIYEQY
TRBV5-1,.,TRBJ1-1,ASSLRAGGGTEAF
TRBV10-3,.,TRBJ2-7,AIRPGQGSNEQY
TRBV12-5,once,TRBJ2-7,ASGFPNRYEQY
TRBV27,few,TRBJ1-2,ASSPDLYGYT
TRBV7-2,.,TRBJ1-2,ASSPSPQGYGYT
TRBV28,.,TRBJ2-2,ASSPRTGELF
TRBV5-6,few,TRBJ1-1,ASSFTGPGTEAF
TRBV6-5,.,TRBJ1-2,ASSYSGVGYT
TRBV5-1,.,.,ASSLRASYEQY
TRBV10-3,.,TRBJ1-2,AITKDRNGYT
TRBV4-1,.,TRBJ2-1,ASSPSLSYNEQF
TRBV30,.,TRBJ2-1,AWSVGGVEQF
TRBV5-6,.,TRBJ2-3,ASSWMTDTSTDTQY
TRBV5-6,.,TRBJ2-7,ASRQDTSYEQY
TRBV6-1,.,TRBJ1-1,ATQRTVENTEAF
TRBV6-5,.,TRBJ2-5,ASSKTLAGRETQY